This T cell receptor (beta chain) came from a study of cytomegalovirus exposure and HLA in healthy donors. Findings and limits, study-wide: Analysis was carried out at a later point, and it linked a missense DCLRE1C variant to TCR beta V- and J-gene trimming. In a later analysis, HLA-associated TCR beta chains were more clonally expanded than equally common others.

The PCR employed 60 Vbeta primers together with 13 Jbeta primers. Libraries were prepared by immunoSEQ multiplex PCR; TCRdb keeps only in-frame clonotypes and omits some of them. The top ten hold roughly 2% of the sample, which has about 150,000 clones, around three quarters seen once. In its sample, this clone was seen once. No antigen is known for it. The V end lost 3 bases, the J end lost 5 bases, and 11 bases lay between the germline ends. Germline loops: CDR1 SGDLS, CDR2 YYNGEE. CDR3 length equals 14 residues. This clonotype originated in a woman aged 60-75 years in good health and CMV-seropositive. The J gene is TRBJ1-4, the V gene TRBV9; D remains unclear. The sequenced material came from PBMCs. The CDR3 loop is CASSAQVGNEKLFF. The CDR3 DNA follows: TGTGCCAGCAGCGCTCAGGTGGGCAATGAAAAACTGTTTTTT.